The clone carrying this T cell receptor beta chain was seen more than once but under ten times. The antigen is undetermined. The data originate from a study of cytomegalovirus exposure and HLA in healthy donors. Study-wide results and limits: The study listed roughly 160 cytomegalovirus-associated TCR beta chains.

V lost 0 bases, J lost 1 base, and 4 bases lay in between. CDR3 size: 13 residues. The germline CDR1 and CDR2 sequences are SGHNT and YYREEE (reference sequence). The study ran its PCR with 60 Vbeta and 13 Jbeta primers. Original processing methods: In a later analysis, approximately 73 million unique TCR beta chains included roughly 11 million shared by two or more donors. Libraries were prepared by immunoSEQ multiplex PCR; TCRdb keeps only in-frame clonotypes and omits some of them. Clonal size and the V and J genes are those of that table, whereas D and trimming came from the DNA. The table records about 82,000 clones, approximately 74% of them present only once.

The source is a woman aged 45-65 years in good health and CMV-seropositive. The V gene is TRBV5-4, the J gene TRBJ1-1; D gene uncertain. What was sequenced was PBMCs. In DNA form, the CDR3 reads TGTGCCAGCAGCTTGGCAGGGAACACTGAAGCTTTCTTT. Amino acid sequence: CASSLAGNTEAFF.